This entry lists 6 T cell receptor beta chains sequenced from one sample in a study of blood T cell repertoires in COVID-19. The assay was immunoSEQ multiplex PCR, and TCRdb's table has in-frame clones only and misses some. Of 110,000 to 150,000 clones listed, 86% are singletons. Sequenced material: PBMCs or T cells enriched from blood (not recorded which). The receptors were gathered from a middle-aged man who had recovered from COVID-19.

J is TRBJ1-1 and V is TRBV19; 8 bases match TRBD1. The germline V gene has CDR1 LNHDA and CDR2 SQIVND (reference sequence). V lost 0 bases, J lost 11 bases, and 5 bases stayed unmatched. The CDR3 length is 13 residues. The CDR3 loop is CASSIEVRGQAFF. The DNA of the CDR3 is TGTGCCAGTAGTATAGAGGTCAGGGGGCAGGCTTTCTTT. The whole variable domain, filled in from reference TRBV19 and TRBJ1-1, reads DGGITQSPKYLFRKEGQNVTLSCEQNLNHDAMYWYRQDPGQGLRLIYYSQIVNDFQKGDIAEGYSVSREKKESFPLTVTSAQKNPTAFYLCASSIEVRGQAFFGQGTRLTVV.

The chain has TRBV18 and TRBJ2-7; tentatively, D is TRBD1 (5 bases). This CDR3 has 14 residues. Germline CDR1 is KGHSH and CDR2 is LQKENI. V gave up 5 bases and J gave up 0 bases, with 11 bases separating them. The CDR3 region has the DNA TGTGCCAGCTCATCCGACAGTAGCTCCTACGAGCAGTACTTC. Encoded protein: CASSSDSSSYEQYF. The full variable domain, rest sourced from reference TRBV18 and TRBJ2-7, is NAGVMQNPRHLVRRRGQEARLRCSPMKGHSHVYWYRQLPEEGLKFMVYLQKENIIDESGMPKERFSAEFPKEGPSILRIQQVVRGDSAAYFCASSSDSSSYEQYFGPGTRLTVT.

The chain has TRBV7-2 and TRBJ2-7; 15 bases align to TRBD2. V lost 5 bases and J lost 3; bases outside the gene matches: 5. The CDR3 is made up of 16 amino acids. The germline V gene encodes CDR1 SGHTA and CDR2 FQGNSA. The CDR3 reads CASSAGLAGGYYEQYF. The CDR3 region has the DNA TGTGCCAGCAGCGCGGGACTAGCGGGAGGCTACTACGAGCAGTACTTC.

This chain uses TRBV7-9 with TRBJ2-5, with TRBD2 identical over 9 bases. Germline CDR1 reads SEHNR; CDR2 reads FQNEAQ (reference sequence). J gave up 4 bases and V 5 bases, and 11 bases lay outside the gene matches. This CDR3 is built from 16 residues. The CDR3 DNA is TGTGCCAGCAGCGGACGTAGCGGGAGCCTTTTAGAGACCCAGTACTTC. Protein sequence: CASSGRSGSLLETQYF.

This rearrangement joins TRBV19 to TRBJ2-3; the D is unclear. Per germline, CDR1 LNHDA and CDR2 SQIVND (reference sequence). The CDR3 has 14 residues. V lost 0 bases, J lost 2 bases, and 6 bases lay in between. CDR3 region: CASSIEQFTDTQYF. The CDR3 DNA reads TGTGCCAGTAGTATAGAACAGTTCACAGATACGCAGTATTTT.

The chain combines TRBV5-4 with TRBJ2-2; TRBD2 matches at 14 bases. The CDR3 is made up of 15 amino acids. Germline trimming cut 4 bases from V and 5 bases from J; bases unmatched to any gene: 1. Germline CDR1 SGHNT, CDR2 YYREEE (reference sequence). CDR3 region: CASSGTSGRTGELFF. DNA for the CDR3: TGTGCCAGCAGCGGGACTAGCGGGAGAACCGGGGAGCTGTTTTTT. Combining the CDR3 with reference TRBV5-4 and TRBJ2-2 gives the whole variable domain ETGVTQSPTHLIKTRGQQVTLRCSSQSGHNTVSWYQQALGQGPQFIFQYYREEENGRGNFPPRFSGLQFPNYSSELNVNALELDDSALYLCASSGTSGRTGELFFGEGSRLTVL.